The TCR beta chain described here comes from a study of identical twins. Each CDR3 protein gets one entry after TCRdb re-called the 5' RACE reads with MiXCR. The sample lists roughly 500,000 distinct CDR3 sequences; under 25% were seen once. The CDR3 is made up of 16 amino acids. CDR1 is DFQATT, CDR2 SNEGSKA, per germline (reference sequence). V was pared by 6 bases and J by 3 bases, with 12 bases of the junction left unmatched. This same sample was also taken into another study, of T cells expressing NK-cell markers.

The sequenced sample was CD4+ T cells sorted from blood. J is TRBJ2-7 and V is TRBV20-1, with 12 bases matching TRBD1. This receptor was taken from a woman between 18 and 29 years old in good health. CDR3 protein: CSADPIGTGGNYEQYF. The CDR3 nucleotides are TGCAGTGCCGACCCTATCGGGACAGGGGGCAACTACGAGCAGTACTTC.